This paragraph covers one TCR beta chain sequence. What it binds is not known. This entry is derived from a study of cytomegalovirus exposure and HLA in healthy donors. Whole-study findings and limits: HLA alleles showed associations with some 15,000 TCR beta sequences in a later analysis, at a 0.05 false discovery rate.

V trimming: 7 bases; J trimming: 4 bases; junction bases outside the gene matches: 10. CDR1 is SEHNR and CDR2 is FQNEAQ in the germline V gene (reference sequence). The CDR3 consists of 15 residues. 60 Vbeta and 13 Jbeta primers were used in PCR. The assay was immunoSEQ multiplex PCR, and TCRdb's table has in-frame clones only and misses some. In the table there are about 78,000 clones, roughly 72% of which are singletons. Sequencing used PBMCs. This sequence originates from a woman between 40 and 50 years old in good health and CMV-seropositive. V gene TRBV7-9 combines with J gene TRBJ2-7, with TRBD1 identical over 10 bases. The CDR3 DNA reads as TGTGCCAGCACCCCCCCGGGACAGGGGAGTTACGAGCAGTACTTC. Translated: CASTPPGQGSYEQYF.